Below, 6 T cell receptor beta chains from the same sample are listed, as sequenced in a study of blood T cell repertoires in COVID-19. Some clones are missing from TCRdb's copy, which holds only in-frame ones; the method was immunoSEQ multiplex PCR. This table has some 150,000 clones, 70% to 85% appearing once. Sequenced input: peripheral blood. These receptors were taken from a woman aged 60-75 years with acute or convalescent COVID-19.

In this sample, this clone turned up once. This chain connects TRBV28 to TRBJ2-1; tentative D call: TRBD2 (6 bases). Germline CDR1 MDHEN, CDR2 SYDVKM. The ends were cut back, 6 bases at V and 5 bases at J, with 11 bases in the middle. CDR3 size: 13 residues. CDR3 DNA: TGTGCCAGCAGACGTCGGGGGAACAATGAGCAGTTCTTC. Protein sequence: CASRRRGNNEQFF.

J is TRBJ1-1 and V is TRBV7-8; 8 nucleotides line up with TRBD1. The CDR3 runs 13 residues. After removal of 8 bases from V and 2 bases from J, the junction contained 4 bases not matched to a gene. Germline V CDR1 and CDR2: SGHVS, FQNEAQ. The CDR3 spells CASGGQGNTEAFF. The DNA of the CDR3 is TGTGCCAGCGGTGGACAGGGTAACACTGAAGCTTTCTTT.

The chain couples TRBV5-1 to TRBJ2-5, with 12 bases fitting TRBD2. CDR3 length: 14 amino acids. J gave up 14 bases and V 4 bases, and 12 bases lay outside the gene matches. CDR1 and CDR2 from the germline V gene are SGHRS and YFSETQ. CDR3: CASSTWTSGAPKYF. The CDR3 nucleotides are TGCGCCAGCAGCACCTGGACTAGCGGGGCCCCGAAATACTTC.

V and J are TRBV19 and TRBJ1-1; D is unclear. The CDR3 is 15 residues long. V was trimmed by 1 base and J by 3 bases, leaving 12 bases between them. Germline V CDR1 and CDR2: LNHDA, SQIVND (reference sequence). The CDR3 region has the DNA TGTGCCAGTAGTATAGGGACTATTGGGGACACTGAAGCTTTCTTT. Translation gives CASSIGTIGDTEAFF.

The chain combines TRBV15 with TRBJ1-1; D is uncertain. Per germline, CDR1 LNHNV and CDR2 YYDKDF (reference sequence). Trimming took 2 bases from V and 0 from J, leaving 7 bases between them. The CDR3 runs 14 residues. The CDR3 sequence is CATSRIEVNTEAFF. CDR3 nucleotides: TGTGCCACCAGCAGAATTGAGGTGAACACTGAAGCTTTCTTT.

This chain uses TRBV7-8 with TRBJ1-2; no clear D. The CDR3 sequence is 15 residues long. The V and J ends lost 1 base and 7 bases respectively, with 16 bases between them. In germline, CDR1 is SGHVS, CDR2 FQNEAQ. The CDR3 here is CASSLGFSGVAGYTF. CDR3 in DNA: TGTGCCAGCAGCTTAGGATTCTCGGGAGTTGCTGGCTACACCTTC.